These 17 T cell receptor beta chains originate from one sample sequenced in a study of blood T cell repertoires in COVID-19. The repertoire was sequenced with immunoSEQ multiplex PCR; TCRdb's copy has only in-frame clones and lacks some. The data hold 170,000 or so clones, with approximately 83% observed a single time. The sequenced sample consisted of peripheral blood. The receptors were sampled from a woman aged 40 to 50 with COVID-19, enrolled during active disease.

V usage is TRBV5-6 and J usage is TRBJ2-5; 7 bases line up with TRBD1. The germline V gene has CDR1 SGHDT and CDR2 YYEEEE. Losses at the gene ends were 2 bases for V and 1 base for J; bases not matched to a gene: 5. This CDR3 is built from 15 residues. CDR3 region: CASSLPTGVQETQYF. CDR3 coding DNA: TGTGCCAGCAGCTTACCAACAGGGGTCCAAGAGACCCAGTACTTC.

This CDR3 reads CASSSRGQLNEKLFF. The DNA for the CDR3 is TGTGCCAGCAGCTCCCGGGGACAGCTAAATGAAAAACTGTTTTTT. The chain links TRBV9 to TRBJ1-4, with 7 nucleotides matching TRBD1. Looked up from germline, CDR1 is SGDLS and CDR2 is YYNGEE. J lost 5 bases, V lost 4 bases, and 8 bases had no gene match. This CDR3 is built from 15 residues.

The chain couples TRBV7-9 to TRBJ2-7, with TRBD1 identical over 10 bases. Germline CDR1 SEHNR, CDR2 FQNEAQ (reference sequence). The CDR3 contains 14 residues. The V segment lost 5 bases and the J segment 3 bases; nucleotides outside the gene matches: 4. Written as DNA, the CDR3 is TGTGCCAGCAGCCCCGGGACAGGGGTCTACGAGCAGTACTTC. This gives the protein CASSPGTGVYEQYF.

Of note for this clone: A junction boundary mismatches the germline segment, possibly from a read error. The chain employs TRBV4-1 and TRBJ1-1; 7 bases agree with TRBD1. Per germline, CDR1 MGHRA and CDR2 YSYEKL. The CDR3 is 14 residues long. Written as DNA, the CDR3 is TGCGCCAGCAGGCAAGCAGGGGGGAACACTGAAGCTTTCTTT. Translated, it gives CASRQAGGNTEAFF.

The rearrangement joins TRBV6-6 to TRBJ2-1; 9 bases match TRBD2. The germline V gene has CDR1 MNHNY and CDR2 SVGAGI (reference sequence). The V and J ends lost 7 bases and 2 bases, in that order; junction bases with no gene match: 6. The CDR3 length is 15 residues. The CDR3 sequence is CASTTKRGAYNEQFF. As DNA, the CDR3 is TGTGCCAGCACCACCAAGCGGGGGGCCTACAATGAGCAGTTCTTC.

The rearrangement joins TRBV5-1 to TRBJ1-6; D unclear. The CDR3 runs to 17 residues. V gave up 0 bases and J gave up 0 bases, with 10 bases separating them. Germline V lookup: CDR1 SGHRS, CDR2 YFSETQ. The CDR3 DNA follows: TGCGCCAGCAGCTTGGCCGGGGAGTTCTCCTATAATTCACCCCTCCACTTT. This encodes CASSLAGEFSYNSPLHF.

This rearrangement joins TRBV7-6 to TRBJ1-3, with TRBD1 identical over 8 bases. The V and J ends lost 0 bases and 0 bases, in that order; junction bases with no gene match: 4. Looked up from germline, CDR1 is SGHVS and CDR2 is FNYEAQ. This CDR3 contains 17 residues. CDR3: CASSLAMGTGSGNTIYF. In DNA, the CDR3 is TGTGCCAGCAGCTTAGCAATGGGGACAGGCTCTGGAAACACCATATATTTT.

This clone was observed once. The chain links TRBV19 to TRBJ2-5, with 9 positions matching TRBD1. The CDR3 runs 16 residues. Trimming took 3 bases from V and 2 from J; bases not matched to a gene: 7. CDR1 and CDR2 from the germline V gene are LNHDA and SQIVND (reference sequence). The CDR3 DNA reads TGTGCCAGTAGTATTTCACAGGGGGCGGGACAAGAGACCCAGTACTTC. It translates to CASSISQGAGQETQYF.

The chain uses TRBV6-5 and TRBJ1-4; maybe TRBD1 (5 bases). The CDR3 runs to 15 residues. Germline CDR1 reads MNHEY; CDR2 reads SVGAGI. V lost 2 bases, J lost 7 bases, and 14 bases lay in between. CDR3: CASSYIGAVGEKLFF. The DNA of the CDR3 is TGTGCCAGCAGTTACATAGGGGCTGTGGGTGAAAAACTGTTTTTT.

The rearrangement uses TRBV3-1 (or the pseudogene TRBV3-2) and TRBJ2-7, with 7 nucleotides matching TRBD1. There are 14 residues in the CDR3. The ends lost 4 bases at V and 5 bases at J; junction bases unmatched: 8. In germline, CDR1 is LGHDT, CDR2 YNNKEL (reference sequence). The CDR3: CASSRQGARNEQYF. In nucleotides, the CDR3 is TGTGCCAGCAGCCGACAGGGAGCCAGGAACGAGCAGTACTTC.

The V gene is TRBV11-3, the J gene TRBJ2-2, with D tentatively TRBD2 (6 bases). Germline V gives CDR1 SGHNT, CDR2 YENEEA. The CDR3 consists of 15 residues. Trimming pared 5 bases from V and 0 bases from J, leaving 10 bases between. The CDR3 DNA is TGTGCCAGCAGCCCCGGGGGTGCGAACACCGGGGAGCTGTTTTTT. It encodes CASSPGGANTGELFF.

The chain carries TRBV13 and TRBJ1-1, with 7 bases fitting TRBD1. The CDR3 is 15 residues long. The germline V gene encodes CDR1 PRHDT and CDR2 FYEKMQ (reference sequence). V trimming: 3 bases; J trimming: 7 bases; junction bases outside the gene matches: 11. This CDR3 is CASSFDGTVGGEAFF. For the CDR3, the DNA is TGTGCCAGCAGCTTCGACGGGACAGTCGGTGGTGAAGCTTTCTTT.

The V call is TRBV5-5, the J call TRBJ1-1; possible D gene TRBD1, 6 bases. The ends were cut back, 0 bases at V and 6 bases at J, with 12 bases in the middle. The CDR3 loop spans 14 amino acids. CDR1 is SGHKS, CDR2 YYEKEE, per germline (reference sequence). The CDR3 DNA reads TGTGCCAGCAGCTTGGGGGACATTCGAGCTGAAGCTTTCTTT. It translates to CASSLGDIRAEAFF.

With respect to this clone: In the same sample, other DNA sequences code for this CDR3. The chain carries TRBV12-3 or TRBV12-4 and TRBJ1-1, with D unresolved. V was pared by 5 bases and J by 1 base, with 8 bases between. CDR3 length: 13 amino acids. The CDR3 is CASSPTGNTEAFF. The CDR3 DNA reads TGTGCCAGCAGTCCCACGGGGAACACTGAAGCTTTCTTT.

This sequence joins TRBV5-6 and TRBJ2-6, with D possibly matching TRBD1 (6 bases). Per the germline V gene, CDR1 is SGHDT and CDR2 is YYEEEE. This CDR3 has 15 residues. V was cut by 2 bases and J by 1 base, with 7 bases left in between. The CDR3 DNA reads TGTGCCAGCAGCTTCAGGGGTTCTGGGGCCAACGTCCTGACTTTC. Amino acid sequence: CASSFRGSGANVLTF.

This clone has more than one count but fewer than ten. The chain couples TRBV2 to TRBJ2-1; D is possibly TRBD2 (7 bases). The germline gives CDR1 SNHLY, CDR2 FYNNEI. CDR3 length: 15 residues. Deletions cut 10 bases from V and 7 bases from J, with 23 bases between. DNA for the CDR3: TGTGCCAACGAAGGGGAGGGGGAGGGCCTAAATGAGCAGTTCTTC. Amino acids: CANEGEGEGLNEQFF.

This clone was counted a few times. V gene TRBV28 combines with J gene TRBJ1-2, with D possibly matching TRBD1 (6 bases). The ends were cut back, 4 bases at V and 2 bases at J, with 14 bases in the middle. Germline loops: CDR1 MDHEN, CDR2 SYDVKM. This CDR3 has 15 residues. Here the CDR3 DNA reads TGTGCCAGCAGTTCCGCGGACAGTCCCAACTATGGCTACACCTTC. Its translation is CASSSADSPNYGYTF.